Listed below are T cell receptor beta chains from one sample, sequenced in a study of T-cell reconstitution after alpha-beta-depleted transplantation in children. TCRdb itself ran the PCR reads through MiXCR, one entry per CDR3 protein. Of approximately 400,000 distinct CDR3 sequences listed, 9.5% to 13% are singletons. The sequencing here drew on PBMCs from the stem cell graft donor, taken from the stem cell graft. The receptors derive from a human donor who donated a stem cell graft to a child with acute myeloid leukemia. Each CDR3 is given with its conserved first and last residue. The D gene is left open where the match is weak. Size values are once, few and many counts, or a class for expanded clones, and some rows have none.

j_call	clone_size	v_call	d_call	cdr3_nt	cdr3_aa
TRBJ2-1	NA	TRBV7-2	NA	TGTGCCAGCAGCTTAGGAGATCCACTCTCGCCCTACAATGAGCAGTTCTTC	CASSLGDPLSPYNEQFF
TRBJ2-1	few	TRBV20-1	NA	TGCAGTGCTAGCGGGCTCAGTGAGCAGTTCTTC	CSASGLSEQFF
TRBJ2-7	NA	TRBV5-1	TRBD1	TGCGCCAGCAGAACCGGGACAGGAGGCTCCTACGAGCAGTACTTC	CASRTGTGGSYEQYF
TRBJ2-2	few	TRBV25-1	TRBD1	TGTGCCAGCAGTGAATCCAGGGGGTACACCGGGGAGCTGTTTTTT	CASSESRGYTGELFF
TRBJ1-6	many	TRBV7-2	NA	TGTGCCAGCGGAAACAGGGAACATTCACCCCTCCACTTT	CASGNREHSPLHF
TRBJ2-7	few	TRBV5-1	TRBD2	TGCGCCAGCAGCCTAGCGGGAGGTACATCCGAGCAGTACTTC	CASSLAGGTSEQYF
TRBJ1-4	many	TRBV20-1	NA	TGCAGTGCCCCGGGGTTTCCGAATGAAAAACTGTTTTTT	CSAPGFPNEKLFF
TRBJ2-1	NA	TRBV15	TRBD2	TGTGCCACCAGCCTAAGCGGGAGGGGGGGAAAATACAATGAGCAGTTCTTC	CATSLSGRGGKYNEQFF
TRBJ2-1	NA	TRBV7-2	TRBD2	TGTGCCTCCGGACTAGCGGGGGCCCCTGGGCAGTTCTTC	CASGLAGAPGQFF
TRBJ2-1	NA	TRBV21-1	NA	TGTGCCAGCAGCAAAGAGACCTTGAATGAGCAGTTCTTC	CASSKETLNEQFF
TRBJ1-5	few	TRBV20-1	NA	TGCAGTGCTAGAGGTGTGGGAACTCGCCAGCCCCAGCATTTT	CSARGVGTRQPQHF
TRBJ1-2	NA	TRBV15	TRBD1	TGTGCCACCAACGCGGACAGGGGGTATGGCTACACCTTC	CATNADRGYGYTF
TRBJ2-7	few	TRBV20-1	NA	TGCAGTGCTAGAGACACGGGACCCTACGAGCAGTACTTC	CSARDTGPYEQYF
TRBJ1-1	few	TRBV7-8	NA	TGTGCCAGCAGCCAACAGAAGGGACGGGACACTGAAGCTTTCTTT	CASSQQKGRDTEAFF
TRBJ2-2	few	TRBV12-3/TRBV12-4	TRBD1	TGTGCCAGCAATTTCAGGGGGTTTTCGAACACCGGGGAGCTGTTTTTT	CASNFRGFSNTGELFF
TRBJ2-7	NA	TRBV20-1	TRBD1	TGCAGTGCACCCCGGTGGGGGACAGGAACCTACGAGCAGTACTTC	CSAPRWGTGTYEQYF
TRBJ1-1	few	TRBV7-2	NA	TGTGCCAGCAGCTTAGCGCAAAAGGGTGAAGCTTTCTTT	CASSLAQKGEAFF
TRBJ2-1	NA	TRBV18	TRBD2	TGTGCCAGCTCACCAAAGCGGGGGGACAATGAGCAGTTCTTC	CASSPKRGDNEQFF
TRBJ2-5	NA	TRBV7-2	TRBD2	TGTGCCAGCAGCCCAAGGACAACCGGGGGGGAGACCCAGTACTTC	CASSPRTTGGETQYF
TRBJ1-2	many	TRBV7-2	NA	TGTGCCAGCAGCTTAGTTATACTGGAAGGTGGCTACACCTTC	CASSLVILEGGYTF
TRBJ2-7	NA	TRBV6-5	NA	TGTGCCAGCAGTTACTCGGGGACAAGCTCCTACGAGCAGTACTTC	CASSYSGTSSYEQYF
TRBJ2-3	many	TRBV6-5	NA	TGTGCCAGCAGTCCGGCGGTATTCGGCACAGATACGCAGTATTTT	CASSPAVFGTDTQYF
TRBJ1-5	NA	TRBV20-1	NA	TGCAGTGCTAGAGATGGGCACACATCGAGCAATCAGCCCCAGCATTTT	CSARDGHTSSNQPQHF
TRBJ1-1	NA	TRBV12-3/TRBV12-4	NA	TGTGCCACAAACAGGGAATTGAACACTGAAGCTTTCTTT	CATNRELNTEAFF
TRBJ2-2	NA	TRBV13	NA	TGTGCCAGCAGAGAGGGCTTCCTGAGGACCGGGGAGCTGTTTTTT	CASREGFLRTGELFF
TRBJ2-1	NA	TRBV20-1	TRBD2	TGCAGTGCTAGACTCGGACTAGCGGGAGTTCTTGAGCAGTTCTTC	CSARLGLAGVLEQFF
TRBJ2-7	NA	TRBV29-1	NA	TGCAGCGTTTTAACCGACACAATACCCTACGAGCAGTACTTC	CSVLTDTIPYEQYF
TRBJ2-6	few	TRBV5-6	TRBD2	TGTGCCAGCACTAGCGGGAGGAACTCTGGGGCCAACGTCCTGACTTTC	CASTSGRNSGANVLTF
TRBJ1-1	many	TRBV11-2	NA	TGTGCCAGCAGCTTAGAGTGGAACACTGAAGCTTTCTTT	CASSLEWNTEAFF
TRBJ1-1	few	TRBV9	TRBD1	TGTGCCAGCAGCGTAGCGGACAGGGGAGAAACTGAAGCTTTCTTT	CASSVADRGETEAFF
TRBJ1-5	few	TRBV5-1	NA	TGCGCCAGCAGCCCGGGGGATCCGGGTCAGCCCCAGCATTTT	CASSPGDPGQPQHF
TRBJ1-3	NA	TRBV6-5	NA	TGTGCCAGCAGTTCCCCCGGGAGGGGACCTGGAAACACCATATATTTT	CASSSPGRGPGNTIYF
TRBJ2-2	few	TRBV5-5	NA	TGTGCCAGCAGCTCCTCAACAGGGTTCGGGGAGCTGTTTTTT	CASSSSTGFGELFF
TRBJ2-7	NA	TRBV5-1	NA	TGCGCCAGCAGCCCCGAAGGGACGAGTTCCGAGCAGTACTTC	CASSPEGTSSEQYF
TRBJ1-6	NA	TRBV7-2	TRBD1	TGTGCCAGCAGCCCTCGGACAGGGTCGTATTCACCCCTCCACTTT	CASSPRTGSYSPLHF
TRBJ2-1	NA	TRBV20-1	TRBD2	TGCAGTGCTAGAAGGGCTAGCGGGAGTTACAATGAGCAGTTCTTC	CSARRASGSYNEQFF
TRBJ1-1	few	TRBV7-6	TRBD1	TGTGCCAGCAGCTTAGGGACAGGGGACCCAGAAGCTTTCTTT	CASSLGTGDPEAFF
TRBJ2-1	few	TRBV9	TRBD1	TGTGCCAGCAGCTCCAGGGGGCGCAGGGGGTCGACAGGCAATGAGCAGTTCTTC	CASSSRGRRGSTGNEQFF
TRBJ1-3	NA	TRBV7-9	NA	TGTGCCAGCAGCTTAGTGGGGGGAACGGACACCATATATTTT	CASSLVGGTDTIYF
TRBJ2-3	NA	TRBV5-1	TRBD1	TGCGCCAGCAGCTACCCAATTCGACAGGGCGGTCCCCATCCAGATACGCAGTATTTT	CASSYPIRQGGPHPDTQYF
TRBJ2-1	many	TRBV15	TRBD1	TGTGCCACCAGCAGAGCGGGACAGGCGGGGAATGAGCAGTTCTTC	CATSRAGQAGNEQFF
TRBJ2-1	NA	TRBV24-1	NA	TGTGCCACCGCGAAAAACAATGAGCAGTTCTTC	CATAKNNEQFF
TRBJ2-1	NA	TRBV18	TRBD2	TGTGCCAGCTCACCGGGACTACGAAATGAGCAGTTCTTC	CASSPGLRNEQFF
TRBJ1-3	few	TRBV25-1	TRBD1	TGTGCCAGCAGTGAGTTCTTTGACAGGGAGGGAGAAGGAAACACCATATATTTT	CASSEFFDREGEGNTIYF
TRBJ2-4	many	TRBV5-6	NA	TGTGCCAGCAGCTTGAGGCGGACGAACCAGGGGTACATTCAGTACTTC	CASSLRRTNQGYIQYF
TRBJ1-5	NA	TRBV27	NA	TGTGCCAGCAGTTCGAGGACGGCCGCTAATCAGCCCCAGCATTTT	CASSSRTAANQPQHF
TRBJ2-1	many	TRBV12-3/TRBV12-4	TRBD1	TGTGCCAGCAGTTTAGTCAGGGGGCACGATGAGCAGTTCTTC	CASSLVRGHDEQFF
TRBJ2-1	few	TRBV5-1	NA	TGCGCCAGCAGCTTGGTCGTCAGGGGCCGCCTTAGCTCCTACAATGAGCAGTTCTTC	CASSLVVRGRLSSYNEQFF
TRBJ2-4	once	TRBV30	TRBD1	TGTGCCTGGACGGGACAGGGGGCGGGCAAAAACATTCAGTACTTC	CAWTGQGAGKNIQYF
TRBJ2-6	NA	TRBV7-9	NA	TGTGCCAGCAGCTTGAACGAGGGCTCTGGGGCCAACGTCCTGACTTTC	CASSLNEGSGANVLTF
TRBJ2-7	NA	TRBV9	NA	TGTGCCAGCAGCGTAGGGACGGAGACCTACGAGCAGTACTTC	CASSVGTETYEQYF
TRBJ2-7	NA	TRBV24-1	NA	TGTGCCACCAGTGATTTCACCGAGCAGTACTTC	CATSDFTEQYF
TRBJ1-1	NA	TRBV18	NA	TGTGCCAGCTCACCACGAAGTTGGGGGGCATGGACTGAAGCTTTCTTT	CASSPRSWGAWTEAFF
TRBJ1-1	NA	TRBV12-3/TRBV12-4	NA	TGTGCCAGCAGTTTTGTCATGAACACTGAAGCTTTCTTT	CASSFVMNTEAFF
TRBJ1-1	many	TRBV5-1	NA	TGCGCCAGCAGCTCAGGATGGACCACTGAAGCTTTCTTT	CASSSGWTTEAFF
TRBJ2-1	NA	TRBV5-6	NA	TGTGCCAGCAGCTCCGACATCCCGGGAACGGGCACCTACAATGAGCAGTTCTTC	CASSSDIPGTGTYNEQFF
TRBJ2-3	few	TRBV10-2	NA	TGCGCCAGCAGTGAGTTCGGTGGAGCGGGAGATACGCAGTATTTT	CASSEFGGAGDTQYF
TRBJ1-4	NA	TRBV7-2	NA	TGTGCCAGCAGCTCTACAGGGTCGTTGAGGGAAAAACTGTTTTTT	CASSSTGSLREKLFF
TRBJ2-3	many	TRBV10-3	NA	TGTGCCGGTAGTGGAACGAACACAGATACGCAGTATTTT	CAGSGTNTDTQYF